The present T cell receptor (beta chain) was sequenced within a study of T-cell reconstitution after alpha-beta-depleted transplantation in children. Study conclusions and caveats: Surviving recipient T cells and intrathymic progenitors accounted for some patients' high TCRbeta diversity at day 60. After one year, T-cell counts and TCRbeta diversity mostly came from new T cells.

The CDR3 contains 14 residues. The ends lost 5 bases at V and 4 bases at J; junction bases unmatched: 5. Germline loops: CDR1 MNHEY, CDR2 SVGEGT. Preparation of the TCRbeta library used unique molecular identifiers. Each CDR3 protein is one row after TCRdb ran MiXCR on the PCR reads. The data show 200,000 to 300,000 distinct CDR3 sequences, about 24% seen once. There are a few counts of this clonotype. Its antigen is not identified. The clonotype originates from a female patient aged 2-9 years who had a stem cell transplant for congenital amegakaryocytic thrombocytopenia, so the T cells may come from the graft donor. The chain carries TRBV6-2 or TRBV6-3 and TRBJ1-2, with 9 bases fitting TRBD1. The sample here was PBMCs, mostly from graft donor cells, taken 360 days after TCRalphabeta/CD19-depleted stem cell transplant. CDR3 bases: TGTGCCAGCAGTCAGGGGACAGGGATCTATGGCTACACCTTC. Residues: CASSQGTGIYGYTF.